This T cell receptor (beta chain) was retrieved from a study of blood T cell repertoires in COVID-19. At the level of the study: Italy, Spain and the United States were the sources of the convalescent and acute COVID-19 samples.

The CDR3 length is 16 residues. The V end was cut by 2 bases, the J end by 1 base, with 13 bases between. Germline CDR1 LGHNA, CDR2 YSLEER. Here immunoSEQ multiplex PCR was the method, and the copy in TCRdb shows in-frame clones only, minus some. This table holds more than 250,000 clones, approximately 85% found once. The sample comprised peripheral blood. The chain links TRBV4-3 to TRBJ2-3; possibly TRBD1 for D (8 bases). The receptor was derived from a man aged 50 to 60 with active or convalescent COVID-19. CDR3 DNA: TGCGCCAGCAGCCAACTACAGGGGGGGGGCACAGATACGCAGTATTTT. Encoded protein: CASSQLQGGGTDTQYF.